A single sample is the source of the 32 T cell receptor beta chains below, sequenced in a study of T cell repertoires in cytomegalovirus infection. No antigen has been assigned to these receptors. Using its own MiXCR run on the reads, TCRdb lists one record per CDR3 protein. The data hold about 830,000 distinct CDR3 sequences, with 32% observed a single time. The specimen was cultured CD8+ T cells from PBMCs, collected from culture after CMV antigen stimulation. These receptor sequences come from a human donor in good health (CMV status not recorded). Some clones in this sample may be carry-over from other donors' samples.

This clonotype was seen many times. V and J are TRBV29-1 and TRBJ2-3, with 10 bases aligning to TRBD2. Losses at the gene ends were 6 bases for V and 5 bases for J; bases not matched to a gene: 2. There are 12 residues in the CDR3. CDR1 SQVTM and CDR2 ANQGSEA come from the germline V gene. The DNA of the CDR3 is TGCAGCGTCGGGACTAGCGTAGATACGCAGTATTTT. Its protein product is CSVGTSVDTQYF.

The chain links TRBV19 to TRBJ2-7; 7 bases line up with TRBD1. Trimming removed 3 bases from V and 1 base from J; junction bases left unmatched: 9. Germline CDR1 reads LNHDA; CDR2 reads SQIVND (reference sequence). This CDR3 contains 16 residues. CDR3 in amino acids: CASSIYRGGVSYEQYV. CDR3 nucleotides: TGTGCCAGTAGTATTTACAGGGGTGGGGTTTCCTACGAGCAGTACGTC.

This clonotype has a count of ten or more. The rearrangement links TRBV5-6 to TRBJ1-5, with D hard to call. From germline, CDR1 is SGHDT and CDR2 YYEEEE. Deletions cut 2 bases from V and 3 bases from J, with 27 bases between. This CDR3 is 20 amino acids long. The CDR3 DNA follows: TGTGCCAGCAGCTTACGAGACGGTAGAGCGTATGTGTCGGACAATCAGCCCCAGCATTTT. Protein: CASSLRDGRAYVSDNQPQHF.

In its sample, this clonotype was seen a few times. The chain recombines TRBV6-5 with TRBJ2-5; perhaps TRBD1 as D (6 bases). The germline gives CDR1 MNHEY, CDR2 SVGAGI. The CDR3 length is 15 residues. Trimming took 2 bases from V and 4 from J, leaving 14 bases between them. The CDR3 loop reads CASSYTGTKRETQYF. The CDR3 DNA is TGTGCCAGCAGTTACACCGGGACAAAAAGAGAGACCCAGTACTTC.

This clonotype was seen many times. This sequence joins TRBV7-9 and TRBJ1-2; D is possibly TRBD1 (5 bases). From germline, CDR1 is SEHNR and CDR2 FQNEAQ (reference sequence). V was pared by 5 bases and J by 3 bases, with 13 bases between. The CDR3 spans 14 residues. The chain's CDR3 is CASSRGEGHYGYTF. CDR3 DNA sequence: TGTGCCAGCAGCCGTGGAGAGGGACACTATGGCTACACCTTC. The variable domain in full, completed from reference TRBV7-9 and TRBJ1-2, reads DTGVSQNPRHKITKRGQNVTFRCDPISEHNRLYWYRQTLGQGPEFLTYFQNEAQLEKSRLLSDRFSAERPKGSFSTLEIQRTEQGDSAMYLCASSRGEGHYGYTFGSGTRLTVV.

V is TRBV6-5 and J is TRBJ2-1, with TRBD1 as a possible D gene (7 bases). V was shortened by 0 bases and J by 7 bases, with 13 bases between the two germline ends. CDR3 length: 15 residues. Looked up from germline, CDR1 is MNHEY and CDR2 is SVGAGI. In DNA form, the CDR3 reads TGTGCCAGCAGTTACTCCCCAGGGGGGTTTAATGAGCAGTTCTTC. This sequence encodes CASSYSPGGFNEQFF.

This clonotype was detected a few times. The rearrangement links TRBV5-1 to TRBJ2-3, with 11 bases matching TRBD2. This CDR3 has 17 residues. The J segment lost 5 bases and the V segment lost 3 bases, leaving 11 bases of the junction unmatched. From germline, CDR1 is SGHRS and CDR2 YFSETQ. CDR3 bases: TGCGCCAGCAGCTCAGGGGGGACTAGCGGCCCGCGAGATACGCAGTATTTT. Translated: CASSSGGTSGPRDTQYF.

There are a few counts of this clonotype. The chain is built from TRBV6-7 and TRBJ2-7; 7 nucleotides align to TRBD1. TRBV6-7 is designated an ORF whose function remains uncertain. Trimming cost V 0 bases and J 3 bases; bases outside gene matches: 8. The CDR3 totals 16 residues. Here the CDR3 reads CASSYSLIWDSYEQYV. Written as DNA, the CDR3 is TGTGCCAGCAGTTACTCCCTCATTTGGGACAGCTACGAGCAGTACGTC.

The J gene is TRBJ1-1, the V gene TRBV11-1; the match to TRBD1 covers 7 bases. The V gene's germline CDR1 is SGHAT and CDR2 FQDESV (reference sequence). V was pared by 3 bases and J by 1 base, with 8 bases of the junction left unmatched. The CDR3 runs to 16 residues. CDR3 in amino acids: CASSFPQGVRNTEAFF. In DNA form, the CDR3 reads TGTGCCAGCAGCTTTCCGCAGGGGGTAAGGAACACTGAAGCTTTCTTT.

The chain employs TRBV7-3 and TRBJ2-5; D is perhaps TRBD2 (5 bases). Looked up from germline, CDR1 is SGHTA and CDR2 is FQGTGA. Trimming took 1 base from V and 2 from J, leaving 11 bases between them. CDR3 length equals 15 residues. CDR3 sequence reads: CASSLKGTGQETQYF. DNA of the CDR3: TGTGCCAGCAGCTTAAAGGGTACGGGGCAAGAGACCCAGTACTTC.

This chain joins TRBV2 and TRBJ2-7; TRBD1 matches at 8 bases. V was pared by 6 bases and J by 6 bases, with 13 bases of the junction left unmatched. The CDR3 contains 15 residues. Per germline, CDR1 SNHLY and CDR2 FYNNEI. In DNA form, the CDR3 reads TGTGCCAGCAGCCGAAGGGACAGGACCTTTGGCGAGCAGTACTTC. This translates into CASSRRDRTFGEQYF.

The chain employs TRBV6-8 and TRBJ2-1; 9 bases agree with TRBD2. Germline V CDR1 and CDR2: MNHGY, SAAAGT. The CDR3 is 16 residues long. The junction had 8 bases not matched to a gene; V was cut back by 2 bases and J by 6 bases. In DNA, the CDR3 is TGTGCCAGCAGTTACCCCGCGGGCGGGGGGGTCAATGAGCAGTTCTTC. This gives the protein CASSYPAGGGVNEQFF.

The J gene is TRBJ2-1, the V gene TRBV2; a possible D gene is TRBD2 (5 bases). Germline assignment: CDR1 SNHLY and CDR2 FYNNEI. This CDR3 is built from 15 residues. V was clipped by 5 bases and J by 4 bases, with 15 bases between them. CDR3 sequence: CASSQPGGAYNEQFF. The CDR3 DNA is TGTGCCAGCAGTCAGCCAGGAGGCGCTTACAATGAGCAGTTCTTC. The whole variable domain, remainder taken from reference TRBV2 and TRBJ2-1, is EPEVTQTPSHQVTQMGQEVILRCVPISNHLYFYWYRQILGQKVEFLVSFYNNEISEKSEIFDDQFSVERPDGSNFTLKIRSTKLEDSAMYFCASSQPGGAYNEQFFGPGTRLTVL.

This clonotype was counted between two and nine times. This chain joins TRBV6-6 and TRBJ1-4; TRBD1 might be the D (6 bases). V was shortened by 2 bases and J by 7 bases, with 17 bases between the two germline ends. The germline V gene encodes CDR1 MNHNY and CDR2 SVGAGI (reference sequence). The CDR3 is 16 amino acids. The CDR3 DNA follows: TGTGCCAGCAGTTACCGCACAGGGAACCGCGGTGAAAAACTGTTTTTT. Its protein product is CASSYRTGNRGEKLFF.

The chain links TRBV24-1 to TRBJ2-2; TRBD1 aligns across 8 bases. The germline V gene encodes CDR1 KGHDR and CDR2 SFDVKD. The trim removed 3 bases at V and 6 bases at J, leaving 14 bases unmatched. This CDR3 spans 18 amino acids. CDR3 sequence (DNA): TGTGCCACCAGTGATCTAGGACAGGGCGTTGTTAGTGCCGGGGAGCTGTTTTTT. It translates to CATSDLGQGVVSAGELFF.

CDR3 region: CASSLATGTSGYTGELFF. CDR3 nucleotide sequence: TGTGCCAGCAGTTTAGCCACCGGGACTAGCGGGTACACCGGGGAGCTGTTTTTT. V is TRBV27 and J is TRBJ2-2, with 12 bases aligning to TRBD2. This CDR3 comprises 18 residues. Germline V gene lookup returns CDR1 MNHEY and CDR2 SMNVEV (reference sequence). V lost 2 bases to trimming and J lost 3 bases; unmatched junction nucleotides: 7.

This clonotype is a singleton in its sample. A read error may be the cause here, since a much bigger clone is one base away. V is TRBV7-2 and J is TRBJ2-3; D might be TRBD2 (5 bases). Germline V gives CDR1 SGHTA, CDR2 FQGNSA. This CDR3 spans 15 amino acids. CDR3 sequence reads: CASSLRGPSTDTRYF. Here the CDR3 DNA reads TGTGCCAGCAGCTTGAGAGGGCCTAGCACAGATACGCGGTATTTT.

The V and J genes are TRBV13 and TRBJ1-1; TRBD1 might be the D (6 bases). The CDR3 has 17 residues. With 6 bases removed from V and 0 bases from J, the gap between germline ends came to 20 bases. Germline V gene data show CDR1 as PRHDT and CDR2 as FYEKMQ (reference sequence). DNA for the CDR3: TGTGCCAGCAGTAAGGGGACACCATCGATCATGAACACTGAAGCTTTCTTT. Residues: CASSKGTPSIMNTEAFF.

The chain carries TRBV7-9 and TRBJ2-2; D is unclear. Germline loops: CDR1 SEHNR, CDR2 FQNEAQ (reference sequence). This CDR3 is 16 amino acids long. Deletions cut 10 bases from V and 0 bases from J, with 18 bases between. The CDR3 DNA reads TGTGCCAACAGTCCAGTGGGCCAGGCGAACACCGGGGAGCTGTTTTTT. It is translated as CANSPVGQANTGELFF.

There are a few counts of this clonotype. The genes are TRBV27 and TRBJ2-1; a possible D gene is TRBD2 (5 bases). CDR3 length: 16 residues. The V gene lost 5 bases and the J gene lost 2 bases, with 16 bases spanning the gap. Germline lookup yields CDR1 MNHEY and CDR2 SMNVEV (reference sequence). Here the CDR3 reads CASSVAGGRTYNEQFF. The CDR3 DNA reads TGTGCCAGCAGTGTCGCGGGCGGGCGAACCTACAATGAGCAGTTCTTC.

The J gene is TRBJ2-1, the V gene TRBV20-1; D is tentatively TRBD1 or TRBD2 (5 bases each). V was cut by 5 bases and J by 3 bases, with 20 bases left in between. Germline CDR1 and CDR2: DFQATT and SNEGSKA (reference sequence). The CDR3 runs 16 residues. The DNA of the CDR3 is TGCAGTGCTCGAGGGACCTCGCGTCTTGACTACAATGAGCAGTTCTTC. Its translation: CSARGTSRLDYNEQFF.

This clonotype was detected only a few times. The chain has TRBV6-2 or TRBV6-3 and TRBJ1-1; tentatively, D is TRBD1 (6 bases). Germline CDR1 is MNHEY and CDR2 is SVGEGT. V was shortened by 6 bases and J by 8 bases, with 10 bases between the two germline ends. There are 11 residues in the CDR3. DNA of the CDR3: TGTGCCAGCAGCCACGGACAGGAAGCTTTCTTT. The encoded protein is CASSHGQEAFF.

With respect to this clonotype: A much more abundant neighbour one base away suggests this may be a read error. The chain recombines TRBV7-2 with TRBJ1-5, with 7 bases that match TRBD1. CDR3 length equals 17 residues. The germline gives CDR1 SGHTA, CDR2 FQGNSA. CDR3: CANSPPDRDDSNQPQHF. In DNA form, the CDR3 reads TGTGCCAACAGCCCCCCTGACAGGGATGATAGCAATCAGCCCCAGCATTTT.

Comments on this clonotype: A much larger clone differs by one base, so this may be a read error. V gene TRBV7-9 combines with J gene TRBJ1-4; 10 bases agree with TRBD1. This CDR3 contains 14 residues. Germline CDR1 and CDR2: SEHNR and FQNEAQ (reference sequence). The CDR3 nucleotides read TGTGTCAGCAGCTCGACAGGGGGCAGAGAAAAACTGTTTTTT. Protein product: CVSSSTGGREKLFF.

This clonotype turned up a few times. The chain uses TRBV6-5 and TRBJ2-2; the D gene is possibly TRBD1 (6 bases). Trimming left V 0 bases short and J 2 bases short, with 10 bases between. The CDR3 consists of 16 residues. Germline loops: CDR1 MNHEY, CDR2 SVGAGI. The CDR3 loop reads CASSYSSGHNTGELFF. CDR3 coding DNA: TGTGCCAGCAGTTACTCTTCGGGACACAACACCGGGGAGCTGTTTTTT.

This clonotype showed up many times. The V call is TRBV20-1, the J call TRBJ2-5; the match to TRBD2 covers 7 bases. Germline CDR1 and CDR2: DFQATT and SNEGSKA (reference sequence). Trimming cost V 6 bases and J 1 base; bases outside gene matches: 5. The CDR3 covers 13 residues. The CDR3 loop is CSATWTSQETQYF. The CDR3 DNA follows: TGCAGTGCAACCTGGACTAGCCAAGAGACCCAGTACTTC.

There are many counts of this clonotype. The genes are TRBV15 and TRBJ2-6, with D perhaps TRBD1 (6 bases). Trimming stripped 0 bases from V and 4 bases from J, with 7 bases between. The CDR3 contains 15 residues. CDR1 is LNHNV, CDR2 YYDKDF, per germline (reference sequence). The CDR3 region is CATSRDQGGANVLTF. The CDR3 region has the DNA TGTGCCACCAGCAGAGATCAGGGGGGGGCCAACGTCCTGACTTTC. Combining the CDR3 with reference TRBV15 and TRBJ2-6 gives the whole variable domain DAMVIQNPRYQVTQFGKPVTLSCSQTLNHNVMYWYQQKSSQAPKLLFHYYDKDFNNEADTPDNFQSRRPNTSFCFLDIRSPGLGDTAMYLCATSRDQGGANVLTFGAGSRLTVL.

This clonotype was seen many times. The gene calls are TRBV7-8 and TRBJ2-5; D unresolved. The CDR3 length is 16 residues. Germline CDR1 and CDR2: SGHVS and FQNEAQ. Trimming stripped 4 bases from V and 5 bases from J, with 20 bases between. CDR3 in amino acids: CASSSSEVGVHETQYF. The DNA of the CDR3 is TGTGCCAGCAGCTCATCCGAGGTTGGGGTTCATGAGACCCAGTACTTC.

This clonotype has more than one count but fewer than ten. The V and J genes are TRBV7-9 and TRBJ2-7; D unclear. V gave up 1 base and J gave up 0 bases, with 16 bases separating them. The CDR3 sequence is 17 residues long. Germline CDR1 and CDR2: SEHNR and FQNEAQ (reference sequence). CDR3 residues: CASSLGTGPGSSYEQYV. The CDR3 DNA sequence: TGTGCCAGCAGCTTAGGAACCGGGCCAGGAAGCTCCTACGAGCAGTACGTC.

The rearrangement uses TRBV7-6 and TRBJ1-1, with D perhaps TRBD1 (6 bases). The CDR3 totals 16 residues. The V gene's germline CDR1 is SGHVS and CDR2 FNYEAQ. Trimming stripped 5 bases from V and 1 base from J, with 17 bases between. Here the CDR3 DNA reads TGTGCCAGCAGCCTTAACAGGGCGTCGAAGAACACTGAAGCTTTCTTT. Encoded protein: CASSLNRASKNTEAFF.

This clonotype was counted ten times or more. The chain carries TRBV7-8 and TRBJ1-1; 8 bases are shared with TRBD1. CDR1 is SGHVS and CDR2 is FQNEAQ in the germline V gene. Trimming took 5 bases from V and 7 from J; bases not matched to a gene: 9. The CDR3 extends over 14 amino acids. DNA of the CDR3: TGTGCCAGCAGCGGACGTCAGGGGGCGGGTGAAGCTTTCTTT. Protein sequence: CASSGRQGAGEAFF. Together with reference TRBV7-8 and TRBJ1-1, the CDR3 gives the full variable domain: GAGVSQSPRYKVAKRGQDVALRCDPISGHVSLFWYQQALGQGPEFLTYFQNEAQLDKSGLPSDRFFAERPEGSVSTLKIQRTQQEDSAVYLCASSGRQGAGEAFFGQGTRLTVV.

The table lists this clonotype with a count of one. V gene TRBV5-5 combines with J gene TRBJ1-4; 7 bases agree with TRBD1. The length of the CDR3 is 14 residues. Germline-derived CDR1 and CDR2 are SGHKS and YYEKEE (reference sequence). V was pared by 4 bases and J by 7 bases, with 7 bases of the junction left unmatched. CDR3: CASSRGRGREKLFF. CDR3 sequence (DNA): TGTGCCAGCAGCAGAGGGAGGGGGCGTGAAAAACTGTTTTTT.